This is a list of T cell receptor beta chains from one sample in a study of blood T cell repertoires in COVID-19. Method: immunoSEQ multiplex PCR; TCRdb's copy keeps in-frame clones and lacks some. The data hold 200,000 or so clones, with roughly 89% observed a single time. The sequenced sample was PBMCs or T cells enriched from blood (not recorded which). These receptors came from a woman aged 35 to 49 with acute COVID-19. The CDR3 runs from the conserved cysteine through the conserved F or W. D genes are given only for firm matches. Not all rows give a size; the values are once, few, many and, for expanded clones, a class.

D: NA; size: NA; V: TRBV3-1/TRBV3-2; J: TRBJ1-1; CDR3: CASRRRQDILGTEAFF; DNA: TGTGCCAGCAGACGGAGACAGGACATTCTGGGGACTGAAGCTTTCTTT
D: TRBD2; size: NA; V: TRBV6-5; J: TRBJ2-1; CDR3: CASSPWRGGNNEQFF; DNA: TGTGCCAGCAGCCCCTGGCGGGGGGGAAACAATGAGCAGTTCTTC
D: NA; size: NA; V: TRBV5-1; J: TRBJ1-4; CDR3: CASSSAQVQATNEKLFF; DNA: TGCGCCAGCAGCTCTGCCCAGGTTCAAGCAACTAATGAAAAACTGTTTTTT
D: NA; size: once; V: TRBV6-6; J: TRBJ1-1; CDR3: CASIQGAEAFF; DNA: TGTGCCAGCATTCAAGGGGCTGAAGCTTTCTTT
D: NA; size: NA; V: TRBV12-5; J: TRBJ2-2; CDR3: CASGLETNTGELFF; DNA: TGTGCTAGTGGTTTGGAAACTAACACCGGGGAGCTGTTTTTT
D: NA; size: NA; V: TRBV6-1; J: TRBJ1-3; CDR3: CASSGAGEKGTTLNTIYF; DNA: TGTGCCAGCAGTGGAGCAGGTGAAAAGGGGACAACCCTAAACACCATATATTTT
D: NA; size: NA; V: TRBV7-3; J: TRBJ2-3; CDR3: CASRRGASTDTQYF; DNA: TGTGCCAGCAGACGGGGGGCCAGCACAGATACGCAGTATTTT
D: TRBD1; size: NA; V: TRBV30; J: TRBJ2-1; CDR3: CAWHNRDRIREQFF; DNA: TGTGCCTGGCACAACCGGGACAGGATTCGTGAGCAGTTCTTC
D: TRBD1; size: NA; V: TRBV7-9; J: TRBJ1-4; CDR3: CASSLAPTGTGEKLFF; DNA: TGTGCCAGCAGCTTAGCGCCGACAGGGACAGGTGAAAAACTGTTTTTT
D: NA; size: NA; V: TRBV3-1/TRBV3-2; J: TRBJ1-6; CDR3: CASSPSSQGNSPLHF; DNA: TGTGCCAGCAGCCCGTCTAGTCAGGGAAATTCACCCCTCCACTTT
D: NA; size: NA; V: TRBV3-1/TRBV3-2; J: TRBJ1-1; CDR3: CASSRAVSYTEAFF; DNA: TGTGCCAGCAGCCGAGCGGTGAGTTACACTGAAGCTTTCTTT
D: NA; size: NA; V: TRBV2; J: TRBJ1-3; CDR3: CANLWGPDTIYF; DNA: TGTGCCAACTTGTGGGGGCCAGACACCATATATTTT
D: NA; size: NA; V: TRBV5-1; J: TRBJ1-2; CDR3: CASSNEAPLDYGYTF; DNA: TGCGCCAGCAGCAATGAAGCCCCGCTCGACTATGGCTACACCTTC
D: NA; size: NA; V: TRBV9; J: TRBJ1-2; CDR3: CASSVTTANYGYTF; DNA: TGTGCCAGCAGCGTAACGACAGCTAACTATGGCTACACCTTC
D: NA; size: NA; V: TRBV23-1; J: TRBJ1-3; CDR3: CASSPPRVINTIYF; DNA: TGCGCCAGCAGTCCCCCCAGGGTTATAAACACCATATATTTT
D: NA; size: NA; V: TRBV7-9; J: TRBJ1-4; CDR3: CASSLDWQRLFF; DNA: TGTGCCAGCAGCTTAGATTGGCAACGCCTGTTTTTT
D: TRBD1; size: NA; V: TRBV15; J: TRBJ1-5; CDR3: CATSTRQGNQPQHF; DNA: TGTGCCACCAGCACCCGACAGGGAAATCAGCCCCAGCATTTT
D: TRBD1; size: NA; V: TRBV5-1; J: TRBJ2-7; CDR3: CASSPGTGSSYEQYF; DNA: TGCGCCAGCAGCCCGGGGACAGGTAGCTCCTACGAGCAGTACTTC
D: NA; size: NA; V: TRBV7-2; J: TRBJ2-2; CDR3: CASSPQGLQTGELFF; DNA: TGTGCCAGCAGCCCGCAGGGTCTCCAGACCGGGGAGCTGTTTTTT
D: TRBD1; size: NA; V: TRBV6-5; J: TRBJ1-4; CDR3: CASSYLQGGGEKLFF; DNA: TGTGCCAGCAGTTACCTACAGGGGGGAGGTGAAAAACTGTTTTTT
D: TRBD1; size: NA; V: TRBV15; J: TRBJ2-2; CDR3: CATLGDGTGDTGELFF; DNA: TGTGCCACCTTAGGCGACGGGACAGGTGACACCGGGGAGCTGTTTTTT
D: TRBD2; size: NA; V: TRBV5-1; J: TRBJ2-5; CDR3: CASSPGGGRAQETQYF; DNA: TGCGCCAGCAGCCCGGGGGGGGGCAGGGCCCAAGAGACCCAGTACTTC
D: TRBD2; size: NA; V: TRBV9; J: TRBJ2-1; CDR3: CASSAGTSGHNEQFF; DNA: TGTGCCAGCAGCGCTGGGACTAGCGGGCACAATGAGCAGTTCTTC
D: TRBD1; size: NA; V: TRBV11-2; J: TRBJ1-2; CDR3: CASSLGTGVYGYTF; DNA: TGTGCCAGCAGCTTGGGGACAGGGGTCTATGGCTACACCTTC
D: TRBD2; size: few; V: TRBV19; J: TRBJ2-1; CDR3: CASSKKREGNEQFF; DNA: TGTGCCAGTAGTAAAAAGCGGGAGGGCAATGAGCAGTTCTTC
D: NA; size: NA; V: TRBV19; J: TRBJ1-2; CDR3: CASSIGPFSYGYTF; DNA: TGTGCCAGTAGTATAGGTCCGTTCAGCTATGGCTACACCTTC
D: TRBD1; size: NA; V: TRBV27; J: TRBJ1-6; CDR3: CASSLIGGTGVNSPLHF; DNA: TGTGCCAGCAGTTTAATCGGCGGGACAGGGGTTAATTCACCCCTCCACTTT
D: NA; size: NA; V: TRBV18; J: TRBJ1-4; CDR3: CASSPDSGGNEKLFF; DNA: TGTGCCAGCTCACCGGACAGCGGGGGGAATGAAAAACTGTTTTTT
D: NA; size: NA; V: TRBV2; J: TRBJ1-5; CDR3: CASSSDRMYQPQHF; DNA: TGTGCCAGCAGTTCTGACAGGATGTATCAGCCCCAGCATTTT
D: TRBD1; size: NA; V: TRBV27; J: TRBJ1-6; CDR3: CASSTGQGNSPLHF; DNA: TGTGCCAGCAGTACGGGACAGGGCAATTCACCCCTCCACTTT
D: NA; size: NA; V: TRBV7-9; J: TRBJ1-1; CDR3: CASSLQGYEAFF; DNA: TGTGCCAGCAGCCTCCAGGGTTATGAAGCTTTCTTT
D: NA; size: once; V: TRBV9; J: TRBJ1-2; CDR3: CASSTGGGWSPYGYTF; DNA: TGTGCCAGCAGCACCGGGGGGGGCTGGTCCCCCTATGGCTACACCTTC
D: NA; size: NA; V: TRBV3-1/TRBV3-2; J: TRBJ1-3; CDR3: CASSQESLSGNTIYF; DNA: TGTGCCAGCAGCCAAGAAAGCCTTTCTGGAAACACCATATATTTT
D: NA; size: NA; V: TRBV6-4; J: TRBJ1-2; CDR3: CASSPGATNYGYTF; DNA: TGTGCCAGCAGCCCAGGCGCGACTAACTATGGCTACACCTTC
D: TRBD2; size: NA; V: TRBV6-4; J: TRBJ2-3; CDR3: CASSEIAGTDTQYF; DNA: TGTGCCAGCAGTGAGATAGCGGGGACGGATACGCAGTATTTT
D: TRBD1; size: NA; V: TRBV9; J: TRBJ2-5; CDR3: CASSVAAMGQGQETQYF; DNA: TGTGCCAGCAGCGTAGCCGCAATGGGACAGGGACAAGAGACCCAGTACTTC
D: NA; size: NA; V: TRBV11-3; J: TRBJ2-1; CDR3: CASSARDSGHNEQFF; DNA: TGTGCCAGCAGCGCCCGGGACTCCGGGCACAATGAGCAGTTCTTC
D: NA; size: NA; V: TRBV18; J: TRBJ1-1; CDR3: CASSPRNRETEAFF; DNA: TGTGCCAGCTCACCGAGGAACAGGGAAACTGAAGCTTTCTTT
D: TRBD2; size: NA; V: TRBV5-1; J: TRBJ2-5; CDR3: CASSLLAGQETQYF; DNA: TGCGCCAGCAGCTTACTAGCGGGTCAAGAGACCCAGTACTTC
D: NA; size: NA; V: TRBV7-9; J: TRBJ2-2; CDR3: CASSNPGVYDTGELFF; DNA: TGTGCCAGCAGCAACCCGGGGGTGTACGACACCGGGGAGCTGTTTTTT
D: TRBD1; size: NA; V: TRBV19; J: TRBJ1-5; CDR3: CASRPPGGDQPQHF; DNA: TGTGCCAGTAGACCGCCAGGGGGTGATCAGCCCCAGCATTTT
D: NA; size: once; V: TRBV5-1; J: TRBJ1-1; CDR3: CASSPPGAGSEAFF; DNA: TGCGCCAGCAGCCCCCCAGGGGCCGGAAGCGAAGCTTTCTTT
D: NA; size: NA; V: TRBV7-8; J: TRBJ1-5; CDR3: CASSNNRDQPQHF; DNA: TGTGCCAGCAGCAATAACCGAGATCAGCCCCAGCATTTT
D: TRBD1; size: NA; V: TRBV27; J: TRBJ1-5; CDR3: CASSSGTGGAGQPQHF; DNA: TGTGCCAGCAGTTCCGGGACAGGGGGCGCCGGTCAGCCCCAGCATTTT
D: NA; size: NA; V: TRBV19; J: TRBJ1-3; CDR3: CASSNDRTYSGNTIYF; DNA: TGTGCCAGTAGCAATGACAGGACCTACTCTGGAAACACCATATATTTT
D: NA; size: NA; V: TRBV18; J: TRBJ1-5; CDR3: CASSLAGTSNQPQHF; DNA: TGTGCCAGCTCACTGGCGGGGACTTCCAATCAGCCCCAGCATTTT
D: TRBD1; size: NA; V: TRBV10-1; J: TRBJ1-6; CDR3: CASSEPVSGQDNSPLHF; DNA: TGCGCCAGCAGTGAGCCTGTATCGGGACAGGATAATTCACCCCTCCACTTT
D: NA; size: NA; V: TRBV5-1; J: TRBJ1-1; CDR3: CASSFVGWEDTEAFF; DNA: TGCGCCAGCAGCTTCGTGGGGTGGGAGGACACTGAAGCTTTCTTT
D: NA; size: NA; V: TRBV7-3; J: TRBJ2-7; CDR3: CASSYRFSYEQYF; DNA: TGTGCCAGCAGCTACAGGTTCTCCTACGAGCAGTACTTC
D: NA; size: NA; V: TRBV5-6; J: TRBJ1-6; CDR3: CASRWTDPNSPLHF; DNA: TGTGCCAGCAGGTGGACAGACCCTAATTCACCCCTCCACTTT
D: NA; size: NA; V: TRBV12-3/TRBV12-4; J: TRBJ2-7; CDR3: CASRRTKGYEQYF; DNA: TGTGCCAGCCGGAGGACGAAGGGCTACGAGCAGTACTTC
D: TRBD1; size: few; V: TRBV4-3; J: TRBJ1-2; CDR3: CASSSRTGAEKNYGYTF; DNA: TGCGCCAGCAGCTCCAGGACAGGGGCGGAGAAGAACTATGGCTACACCTTC
D: TRBD1; size: NA; V: TRBV2; J: TRBJ1-5; CDR3: CASSDRGGNQPQHF; DNA: TGTGCCAGCAGCGACAGGGGCGGGAATCAGCCCCAGCATTTT
D: NA; size: NA; V: TRBV7-6; J: TRBJ1-1; CDR3: CASSLGLFRGRRMNTEAFF; DNA: TGTGCCAGCAGCTTAGGGCTGTTCAGGGGTAGGAGGATGAACACTGAAGCTTTCTTT
D: NA; size: few; V: TRBV9; J: TRBJ1-1; CDR3: CASSVEQGRTEAFF; DNA: TGTGCCAGCAGCGTAGAACAGGGAAGGACTGAAGCTTTCTTT
D: NA; size: NA; V: TRBV5-5; J: TRBJ2-7; CDR3: CASSTGTPYEQYF; DNA: TGTGCCAGCAGCACGGGGACACCCTACGAGCAGTACTTC
D: TRBD1; size: NA; V: TRBV5-1; J: TRBJ1-1; CDR3: CASSILQGDTEAFF; DNA: TGCGCCAGCAGCATTCTACAGGGGGACACTGAAGCTTTCTTT
D: TRBD1; size: NA; V: TRBV12-3/TRBV12-4; J: TRBJ1-2; CDR3: CASSPDRDRGYTF; DNA: TGTGCCAGCAGCCCAGACAGGGACCGAGGCTACACCTTC
D: TRBD1; size: once; V: TRBV4-1; J: TRBJ1-4; CDR3: CASSLTGGAGEKLFF; DNA: TGCGCCAGCAGCCTAACAGGGGGCGCGGGTGAAAAACTGTTTTTT